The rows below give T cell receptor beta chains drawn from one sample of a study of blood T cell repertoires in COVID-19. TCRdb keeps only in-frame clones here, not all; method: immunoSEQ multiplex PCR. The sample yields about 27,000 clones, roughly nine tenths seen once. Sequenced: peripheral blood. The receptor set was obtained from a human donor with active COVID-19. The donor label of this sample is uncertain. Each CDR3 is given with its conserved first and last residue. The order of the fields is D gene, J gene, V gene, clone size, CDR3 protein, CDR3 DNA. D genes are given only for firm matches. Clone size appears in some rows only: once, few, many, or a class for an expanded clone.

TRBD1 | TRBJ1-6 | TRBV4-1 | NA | CASSRGGTGASPLHF | TGCGCCAGCAGCCGAGGGGGGACAGGAGCTTCACCCCTCCACTTT
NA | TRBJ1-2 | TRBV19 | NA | CASNTANYGYTF | TGTGCCAGTAACACAGCTAACTATGGCTACACCTTC
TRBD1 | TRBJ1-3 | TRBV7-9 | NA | CASSPPGQGFTGNTIYF | TGTGCCAGCAGCCCCCCCGGACAGGGATTCACTGGAAACACCATATATTTT
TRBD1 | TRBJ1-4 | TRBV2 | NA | CASSPEDRVEKLFF | TGTGCCAGCAGTCCCGAGGACAGGGTCGAAAAACTGTTTTTT
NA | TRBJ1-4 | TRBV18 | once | CASSQRRATNEKLFF | TGTGCCAGCTCACAGCGTAGAGCAACTAATGAAAAACTGTTTTTT
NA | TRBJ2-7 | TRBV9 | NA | CASSPSVSVSYEQYF | TGTGCCAGCAGCCCGTCCGTGAGCGTCTCCTACGAGCAGTACTTC
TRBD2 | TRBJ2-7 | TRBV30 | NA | CAWSLFSGANYEQYF | TGTGCCTGGAGTTTGTTTAGCGGGGCGAACTACGAGCAGTACTTC
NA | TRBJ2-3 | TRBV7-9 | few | CASSFEGTDTQYF | TGTGCCAGCAGCTTCGAGGGCACAGATACGCAGTATTTT
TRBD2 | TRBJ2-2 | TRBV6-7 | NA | CASSLGLAGQGTGELFF | TGTGCCAGCAGCCTCGGACTAGCGGGGCAGGGCACCGGGGAGCTGTTTTTT
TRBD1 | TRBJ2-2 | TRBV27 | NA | CASRQNTGVAGELFF | TGTGCCAGCAGACAAAACACAGGGGTCGCCGGGGAGCTGTTTTTT
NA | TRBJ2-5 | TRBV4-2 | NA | CASSQGEETQYF | TGTGCCAGCAGCCAGGGCGAAGAGACCCAGTACTTC
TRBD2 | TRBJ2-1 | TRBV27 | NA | CASSRGLAGVHNEQFF | TGTGCCAGCAGTCGAGGACTAGCGGGAGTCCACAATGAGCAGTTCTTC
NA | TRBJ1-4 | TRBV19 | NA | CASILGPGGKLFF | TGTGCCAGTATCCTAGGCCCTGGCGGGAAACTGTTTTTT
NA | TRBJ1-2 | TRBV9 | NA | CASSVAVGGSYGYTF | TGTGCCAGCAGCGTAGCTGTCGGGGGAAGTTATGGCTACACCTTC
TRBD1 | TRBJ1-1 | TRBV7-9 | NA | CASRQGARSTEAFF | TGTGCCAGCAGACAGGGGGCGCGGAGCACTGAAGCTTTCTTT
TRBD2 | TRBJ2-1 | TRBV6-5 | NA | CASRRLAGGHNEQFF | TGTGCCAGCAGAAGACTAGCGGGGGGCCACAATGAGCAGTTCTTC
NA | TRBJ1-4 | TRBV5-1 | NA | CASSSSGAGHEKLFF | TGCGCCAGCAGTTCTAGCGGCGCGGGACATGAAAAACTGTTTTTT
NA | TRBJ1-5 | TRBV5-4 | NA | CASSLGDGGNQPQHF | TGTGCCAGCAGCTTGGGTGACGGAGGGAATCAGCCCCAGCATTTT
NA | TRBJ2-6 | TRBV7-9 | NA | CASSSTPRGQRANVLTF | TGTGCCAGCAGCTCGACCCCCCGGGGACAAAGGGCCAACGTCCTGACTTTC
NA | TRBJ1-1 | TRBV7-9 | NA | CASSDIMTGNTEAFF | TGTGCCAGCAGCGACATCATGACAGGGAACACTGAAGCTTTCTTT
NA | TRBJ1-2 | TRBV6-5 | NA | CASAHRGDYGYTF | TGTGCCAGCGCACACCGGGGGGACTATGGCTACACCTTC
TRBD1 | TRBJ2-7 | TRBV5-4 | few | CASSIYQGTGGVRQYF | TGTGCCAGCAGCATTTACCAAGGGACAGGGGGCGTCCGGCAGTACTTC
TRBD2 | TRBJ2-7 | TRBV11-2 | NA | CASSEETSGGLYEQYF | TGTGCCAGCAGCGAGGAGACTAGCGGAGGTCTCTACGAGCAGTACTTC
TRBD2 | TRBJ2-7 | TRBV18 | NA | CASSPLAGGTSYEQYF | TGTGCCAGCTCACCCCTAGCGGGAGGGACCTCCTACGAGCAGTACTTC
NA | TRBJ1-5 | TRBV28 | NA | CASSAGGTGQPQHF | TGTGCCAGCAGTGCGGGGGGCACAGGGCAGCCCCAGCATTTT
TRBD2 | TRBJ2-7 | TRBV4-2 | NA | CASSQEQAGPPYEQYF | TGTGCCAGCAGCCAAGAACAAGCGGGACCCCCCTACGAGCAGTACTTC
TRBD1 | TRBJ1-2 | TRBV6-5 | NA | CASRWGQGANYGYTF | TGTGCCAGCAGGTGGGGACAGGGGGCGAACTATGGCTACACCTTC
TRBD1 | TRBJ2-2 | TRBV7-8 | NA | CASRFRTGPNTGELFF | TGTGCCAGCAGGTTCAGGACAGGCCCGAACACCGGGGAGCTGTTTTTT
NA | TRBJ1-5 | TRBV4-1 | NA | CASSSERSNQPQHF | TGCGCCAGCAGCTCAGAGCGGAGCAATCAGCCCCAGCATTTT
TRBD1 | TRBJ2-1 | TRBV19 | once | CASTPGTGANEQFF | TGTGCCAGTACTCCCGGGACAGGGGCCAATGAGCAGTTCTTC
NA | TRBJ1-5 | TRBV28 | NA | CASSLDQGSNQPQHF | TGTGCCAGCAGTTTAGATCAGGGTAGCAATCAGCCCCAGCATTTT
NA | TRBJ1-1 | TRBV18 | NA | CASSPMRSEGTEAFF | TGTGCCAGCTCACCAATGAGGAGCGAGGGCACTGAAGCTTTCTTT